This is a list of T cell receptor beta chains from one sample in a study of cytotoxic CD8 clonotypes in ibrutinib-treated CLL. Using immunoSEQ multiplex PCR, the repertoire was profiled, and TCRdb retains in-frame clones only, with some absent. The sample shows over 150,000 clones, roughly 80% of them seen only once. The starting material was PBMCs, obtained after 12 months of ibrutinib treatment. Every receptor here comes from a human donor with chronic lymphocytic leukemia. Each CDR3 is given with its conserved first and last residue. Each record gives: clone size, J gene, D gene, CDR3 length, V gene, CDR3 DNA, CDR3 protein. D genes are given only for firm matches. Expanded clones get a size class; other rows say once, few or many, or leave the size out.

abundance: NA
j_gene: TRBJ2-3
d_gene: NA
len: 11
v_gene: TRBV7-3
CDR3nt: TGTGCCAGCGCCAACACAGATACGCAGTATTTT
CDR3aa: CASANTDTQYF

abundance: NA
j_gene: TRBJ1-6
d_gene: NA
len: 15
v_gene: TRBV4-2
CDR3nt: TGTGCCAGCAGCCGAGTAAGGGGGGTTAATTCACCCCTCCACTTT
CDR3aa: CASSRVRGVNSPLHF

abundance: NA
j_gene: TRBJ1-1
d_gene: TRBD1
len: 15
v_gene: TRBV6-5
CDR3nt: TGTGCCAGCAGTCCCCGGGACAGGGGGAACACTGAAGCTTTCTTT
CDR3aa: CASSPRDRGNTEAFF

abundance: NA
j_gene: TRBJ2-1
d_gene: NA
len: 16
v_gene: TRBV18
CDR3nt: TGTGCCAGCTCACCACCGAGCGGGCGGATCTACAATGAGCAGTTCTTC
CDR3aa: CASSPPSGRIYNEQFF

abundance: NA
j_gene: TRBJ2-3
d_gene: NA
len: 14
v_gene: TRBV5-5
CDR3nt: TGTGCCAGCAGCCCCCTATTGACGGTGGATACGCAGTATTTT
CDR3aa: CASSPLLTVDTQYF

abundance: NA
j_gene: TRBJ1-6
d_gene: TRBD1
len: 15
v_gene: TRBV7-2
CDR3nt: TGTGCCAGCAGCCAACCCGGACAGGGAAATTCACCCCTCCACTTT
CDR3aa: CASSQPGQGNSPLHF

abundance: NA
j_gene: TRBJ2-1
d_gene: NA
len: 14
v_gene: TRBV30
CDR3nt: TGTGCCTGGAGTATGGACGGGTCCTACAATGAGCAGTTCTTC
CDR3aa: CAWSMDGSYNEQFF

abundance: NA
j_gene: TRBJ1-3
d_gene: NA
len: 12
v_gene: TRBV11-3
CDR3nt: TGTGCCAGCAGCGGGCCTGGAAGCACCATATATTTT
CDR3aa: CASSGPGSTIYF

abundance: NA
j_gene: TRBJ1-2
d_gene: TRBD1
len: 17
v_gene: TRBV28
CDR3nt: TGTGCCAGCAGTTGGACACTACAGGGGGCCATGCCCTATGGCTACACCTTC
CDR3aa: CASSWTLQGAMPYGYTF

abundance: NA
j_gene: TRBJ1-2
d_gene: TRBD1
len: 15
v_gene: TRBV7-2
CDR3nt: TGTGCCAGCAACCCGACAGGGGGCGCCCCCTATGGCTACACCTTC
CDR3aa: CASNPTGGAPYGYTF

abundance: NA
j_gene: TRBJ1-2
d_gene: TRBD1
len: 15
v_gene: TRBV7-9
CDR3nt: TGTGCCAGCACAAGACAGGGGGCGGTGGTCTATGGCTACACCTTC
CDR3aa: CASTRQGAVVYGYTF

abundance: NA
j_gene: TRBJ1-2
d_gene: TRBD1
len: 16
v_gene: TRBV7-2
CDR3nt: TGTGCCAGCAGCCTAGTGTATGGGACAGGGTCCTATGGCTACACCTTC
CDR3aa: CASSLVYGTGSYGYTF

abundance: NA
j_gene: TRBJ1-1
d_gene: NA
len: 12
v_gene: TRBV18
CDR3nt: TGTGCCAGCTCACCAACTTACACTGAAGCTTTCTTT
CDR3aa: CASSPTYTEAFF

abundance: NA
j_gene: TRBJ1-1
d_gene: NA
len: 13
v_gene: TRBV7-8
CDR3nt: TGTGCCAGCAGCTTAAATAGGGGCCCTGAAGCTTTCTTT
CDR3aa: CASSLNRGPEAFF

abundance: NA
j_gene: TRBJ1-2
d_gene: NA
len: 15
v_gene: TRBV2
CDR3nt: TGTGCCAGCCGAAGACTCAGGGAGGGAATCTATGGCTACACCTTC
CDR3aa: CASRRLREGIYGYTF

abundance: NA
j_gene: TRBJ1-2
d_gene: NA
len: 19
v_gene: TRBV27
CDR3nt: TGTGCCAGCAGTTTGGTGCCCATGTCGGGGGGGCGCGGGACCTATGGCTACACCTTC
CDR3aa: CASSLVPMSGGRGTYGYTF

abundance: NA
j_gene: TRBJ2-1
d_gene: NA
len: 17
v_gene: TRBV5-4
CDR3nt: TGTGCCAGCAGCTTGGGTCTCACGACCAGGGTAGGGAATGAGCAGTTCTTC
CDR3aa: CASSLGLTTRVGNEQFF

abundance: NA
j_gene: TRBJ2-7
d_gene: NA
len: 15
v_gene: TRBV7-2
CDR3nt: TGTGCCAGCAGCCCAAGCCGGGACTGGGCCTACGAGCAGTACTTC
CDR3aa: CASSPSRDWAYEQYF

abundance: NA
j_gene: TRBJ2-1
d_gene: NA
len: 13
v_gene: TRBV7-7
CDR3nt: TGTGCCAGCAGCTTAGCGCGCTACAATGAGCAGTTCTTC
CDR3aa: CASSLARYNEQFF

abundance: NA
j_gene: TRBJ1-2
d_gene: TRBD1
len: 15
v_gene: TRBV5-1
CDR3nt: TGCGCCAGCAGCTACGTGACAGGGGTTAACTATGGCTACACCTTC
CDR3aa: CASSYVTGVNYGYTF

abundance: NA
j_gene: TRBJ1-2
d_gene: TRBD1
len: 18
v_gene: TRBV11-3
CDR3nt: TGTGCCAGCAGCTTATACGCTCCACCGGGACAGGCCTACTATGGCTACACCTTC
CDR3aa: CASSLYAPPGQAYYGYTF

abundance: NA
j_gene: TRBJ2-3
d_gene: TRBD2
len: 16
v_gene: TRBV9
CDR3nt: TGTGCCAGCAGCGGCCGCGGGGGGGCGTGGACAGATACGCAGTATTTT
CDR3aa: CASSGRGGAWTDTQYF

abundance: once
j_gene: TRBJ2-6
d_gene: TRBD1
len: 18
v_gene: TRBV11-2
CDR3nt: TGTGCCAGCAGGCGGCCCGCGAGAGACAGGGATGGGGCCAACGTCCTGACTTTC
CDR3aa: CASRRPARDRDGANVLTF

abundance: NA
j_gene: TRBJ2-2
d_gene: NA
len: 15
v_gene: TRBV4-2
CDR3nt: TGTGCCAGCAGCTTCCAGCGGTCGGACACCGGGGAGCTGTTTTTT
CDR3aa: CASSFQRSDTGELFF

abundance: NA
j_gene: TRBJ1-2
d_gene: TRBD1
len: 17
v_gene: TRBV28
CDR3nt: TGTGCCAGCAGTTTAGCAGGACAGGGGAAGGAGGGCTATGGCTACACCTTC
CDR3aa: CASSLAGQGKEGYGYTF

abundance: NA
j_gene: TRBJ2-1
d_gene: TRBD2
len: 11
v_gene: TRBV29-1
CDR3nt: TGCAGCGTACCGGGACTAGCCCAACAGTTCTTC
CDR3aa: CSVPGLAQQFF

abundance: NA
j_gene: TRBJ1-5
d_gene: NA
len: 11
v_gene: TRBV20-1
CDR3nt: TGCAGTGCTAGAGGGGGTCAGCCCCAGCATTTT
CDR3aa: CSARGGQPQHF

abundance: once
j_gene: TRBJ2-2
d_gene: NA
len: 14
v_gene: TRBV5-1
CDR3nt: TGCGCCAGCAGGTTGAGCCGGAACACCGGGGAGCTGTTTTTT
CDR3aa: CASRLSRNTGELFF

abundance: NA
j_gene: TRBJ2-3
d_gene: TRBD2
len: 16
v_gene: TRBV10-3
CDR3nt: TGTGCCATCAGGGCGAATGGCGGGAGGGACACAGATACGCAGTATTTT
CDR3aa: CAIRANGGRDTDTQYF

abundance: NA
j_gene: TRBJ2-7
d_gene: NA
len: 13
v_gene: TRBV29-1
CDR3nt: TGCAGCGTTGGGAGGGAAGGTGGGTACGAGCAGTACTTC
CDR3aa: CSVGREGGYEQYF

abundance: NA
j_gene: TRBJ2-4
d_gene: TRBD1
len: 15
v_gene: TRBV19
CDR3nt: TGTGCCAGTAATAGTATTGGGACAGGGCTGAACATTCAGTACTTC
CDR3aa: CASNSIGTGLNIQYF

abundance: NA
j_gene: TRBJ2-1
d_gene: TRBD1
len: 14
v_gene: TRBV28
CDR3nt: TGTGCCAGCAGTTTTTATACAGGGGACAATGAGCAGTTCTTC
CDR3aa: CASSFYTGDNEQFF

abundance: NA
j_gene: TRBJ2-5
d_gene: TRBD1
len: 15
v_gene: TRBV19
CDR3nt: TGTGCCAACCATTTCCCCAGACAGGGGCAAGAGACCCAGTACTTC
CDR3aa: CANHFPRQGQETQYF

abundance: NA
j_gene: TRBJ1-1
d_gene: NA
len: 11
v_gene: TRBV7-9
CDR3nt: TGTGCCAGCAGCTTAAGCAGGGAAGCTTTCTTT
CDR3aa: CASSLSREAFF

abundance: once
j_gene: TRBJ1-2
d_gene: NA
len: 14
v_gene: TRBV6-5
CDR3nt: TGTGCCAGCAGTTACCTTAACAGTGCCAGGGGTTGGACCTTC
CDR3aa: CASSYLNSARGWTF

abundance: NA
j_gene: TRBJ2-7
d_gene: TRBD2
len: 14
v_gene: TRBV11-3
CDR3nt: TGTGCCAGCAGCCCGACTAGCGGACAATACGAGCAGTACTTC
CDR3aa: CASSPTSGQYEQYF

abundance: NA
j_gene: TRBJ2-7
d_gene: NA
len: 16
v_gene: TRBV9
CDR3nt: TGTGCCAGCAGCTACACAGGGAACAGGAGCTCCTACGAGCAGTACTTC
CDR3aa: CASSYTGNRSSYEQYF

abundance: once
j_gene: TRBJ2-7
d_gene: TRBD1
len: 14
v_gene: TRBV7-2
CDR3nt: TGTGCCAGCAGAACCGGGACAGGCTCCTACGAGCAGTACTTC
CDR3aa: CASRTGTGSYEQYF

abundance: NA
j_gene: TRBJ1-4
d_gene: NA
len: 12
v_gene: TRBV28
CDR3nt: TGTGCCAGCAGTTTCAGGGGTGAAAAACTGTTTTTT
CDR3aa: CASSFRGEKLFF

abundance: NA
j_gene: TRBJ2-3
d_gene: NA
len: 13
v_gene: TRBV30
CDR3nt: TGTGCCTGGAGGGAAACTAGCACAGATACGCAGTATTTT
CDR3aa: CAWRETSTDTQYF

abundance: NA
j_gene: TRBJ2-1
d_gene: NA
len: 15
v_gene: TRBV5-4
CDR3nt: TGTGCCAGCAGCCCGGGAGTGAGCTCCTACAATGAGCAGTTCTTC
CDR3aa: CASSPGVSSYNEQFF

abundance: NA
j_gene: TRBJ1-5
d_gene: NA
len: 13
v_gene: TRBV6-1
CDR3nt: TGTGCCAGCAGCTTATTCGGTGGTCAGCCCCAGCATTTT
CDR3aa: CASSLFGGQPQHF

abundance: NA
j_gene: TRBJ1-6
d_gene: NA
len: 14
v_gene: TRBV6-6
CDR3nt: TGTGCCAGCAGTTACGGTCAGTATAATTCACCCCTCCACTTT
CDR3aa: CASSYGQYNSPLHF

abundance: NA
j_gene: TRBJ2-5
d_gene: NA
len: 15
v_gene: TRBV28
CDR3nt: TGTGCCAGCAGGCCCGACCTAGCTAACCAAGAGACCCAGTACTTC
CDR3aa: CASRPDLANQETQYF

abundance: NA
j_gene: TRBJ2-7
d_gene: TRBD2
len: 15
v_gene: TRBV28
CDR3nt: TGTGCCAGCAGTTTGACCCCCGGGGGGGCCTACGAGCAGTACTTC
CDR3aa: CASSLTPGGAYEQYF

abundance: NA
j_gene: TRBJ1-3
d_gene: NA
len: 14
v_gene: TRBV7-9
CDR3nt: TGTGCCAGCAGCTTAGCCGTTTTTGGAAACACCATATATTTT
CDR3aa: CASSLAVFGNTIYF

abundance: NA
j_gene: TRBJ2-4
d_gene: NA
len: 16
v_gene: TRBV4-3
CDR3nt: TGCGCCAGCAGCCCTGGACGGAGCCCCCGCCAAAACATTCAGTACTTC
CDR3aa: CASSPGRSPRQNIQYF

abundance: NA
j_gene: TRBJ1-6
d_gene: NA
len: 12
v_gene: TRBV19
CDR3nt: TGTGCCAGTAGTATAGTGGGTTCACCCCTCCACTTT
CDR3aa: CASSIVGSPLHF

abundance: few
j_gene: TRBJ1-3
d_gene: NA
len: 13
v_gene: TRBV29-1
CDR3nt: TGCAGCGTTGCTCCTGCCTCTGGAAACACCATATATTTT
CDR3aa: CSVAPASGNTIYF

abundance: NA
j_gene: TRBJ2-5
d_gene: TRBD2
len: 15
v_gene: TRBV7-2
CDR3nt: TGTGCCAGCAGCCCATCAGGTAGCGGGGGAGAGACCCAGTACTTC
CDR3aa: CASSPSGSGGETQYF

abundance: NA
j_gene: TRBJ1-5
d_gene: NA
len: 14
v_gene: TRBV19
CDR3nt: TGTGCCAGTAGTTATTTGGGACTCTCTCAGCCCCAGCATTTT
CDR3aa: CASSYLGLSQPQHF

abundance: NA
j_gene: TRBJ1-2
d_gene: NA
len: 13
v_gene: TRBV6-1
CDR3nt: TGTGCCAGCAGTGTCAAGGGGTCCTATGGCTACACCTTC
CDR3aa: CASSVKGSYGYTF

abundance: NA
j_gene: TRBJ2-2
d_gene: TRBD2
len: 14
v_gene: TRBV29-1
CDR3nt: TGCAGCGTTGAACGTCTAGCGGGGACCGGGGAGCTGTTTTTT
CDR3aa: CSVERLAGTGELFF